What follows is one T cell receptor (beta chain) and its context. This record comes from a study of blood T cell repertoires in COVID-19. How the authors handled the data: Using reference gene primer amplification, nucleated cell counts were estimated. Method: immunoSEQ multiplex PCR; TCRdb's copy keeps in-frame clones and lacks some. V and J calls and clone size are copied from that table; D and trimming were computed from the DNA. This table holds 300,000 to 400,000 clones, around 89% found once. This receptor was identified in a woman younger than 45 with COVID-19, enrolled during active disease. The sample comprised peripheral blood.

The chain's CDR3 is CASSFRQYQETQYF. CDR3 DNA: TGCGCCAGCAGCTTCCGCCAGTACCAAGAGACCCAGTACTTC. The chain joins TRBV5-1 to TRBJ2-5, with D uncertain. The V and J ends lost 2 bases and 0 bases respectively, with 8 bases between them. CDR3 length equals 14 residues. The V gene's germline CDR1 is SGHRS and CDR2 YFSETQ.